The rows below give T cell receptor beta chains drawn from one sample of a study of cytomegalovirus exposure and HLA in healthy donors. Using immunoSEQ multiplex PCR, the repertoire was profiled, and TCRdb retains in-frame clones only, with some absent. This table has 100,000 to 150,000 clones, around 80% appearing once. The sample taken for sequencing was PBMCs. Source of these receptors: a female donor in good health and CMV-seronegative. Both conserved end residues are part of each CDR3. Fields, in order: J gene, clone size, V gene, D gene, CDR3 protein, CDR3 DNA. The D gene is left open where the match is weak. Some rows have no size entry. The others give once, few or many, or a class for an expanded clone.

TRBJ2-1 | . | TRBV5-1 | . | CASSLDPTGGYNEQFF | TGCGCCAGCAGCTTGGACCCTACTGGAGGTTACAATGAGCAGTTCTTC
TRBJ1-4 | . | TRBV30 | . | CAWSVVAAGEKLFF | TGTGCCTGGAGTGTAGTAGCGGCCGGTGAAAAACTGTTTTTT
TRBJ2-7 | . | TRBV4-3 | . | CASSPTTFDYHYYEQYF | TGCGCCAGCAGCCCGACCACGTTTGACTACCACTACTACGAGCAGTACTTC
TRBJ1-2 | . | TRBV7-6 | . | CASSRGGYGYTF | TGTGCCAGCAGCCGAGGGGGCTATGGCTACACCTTC
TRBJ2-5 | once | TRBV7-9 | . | CASSFGNKETQYF | TGTGCCAGCAGCTTCGGGAACAAAGAGACCCAGTACTTC
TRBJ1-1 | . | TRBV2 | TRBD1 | CASSPTGGTEAFF | TGTGCCAGCAGTCCGACAGGGGGCACTGAAGCTTTCTTT
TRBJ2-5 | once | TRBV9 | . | CASSVRGWERETQYF | TGTGCCAGCAGCGTAAGGGGATGGGAAAGGGAGACCCAGTACTTC
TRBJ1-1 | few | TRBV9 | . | CASSPMGALNTEAFF | TGTGCCAGCAGCCCGATGGGGGCCCTGAACACTGAAGCTTTCTTT
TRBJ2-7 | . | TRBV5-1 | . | CASSLTLSYEQYF | TGCGCCAGCAGCCTCACCCTATCCTACGAGCAGTACTTC
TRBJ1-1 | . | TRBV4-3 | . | CASSQVSNTEAFF | TGCGCCAGCAGCCAAGTCAGTAACACTGAAGCTTTCTTT
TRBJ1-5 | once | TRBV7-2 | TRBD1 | CASSSGGTGNQPQHF | TGTGCCAGCAGCTCGGGGGGGACAGGCAATCAGCCCCAGCATTTT
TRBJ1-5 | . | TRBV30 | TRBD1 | CAWSLGQLNQPQHF | TGTGCCTGGAGTCTGGGACAGCTCAATCAGCCCCAGCATTTT
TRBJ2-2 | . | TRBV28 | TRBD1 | CASSLSGTGDGTGELFF | TGTGCCAGCAGTTTATCCGGGACAGGGGATGGCACCGGGGAGCTGTTTTTT
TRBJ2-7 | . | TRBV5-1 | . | CASSYVDSYEQYF | TGCGCCAGCAGTTACGTAGACAGCTACGAGCAGTACTTC
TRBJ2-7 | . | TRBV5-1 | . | CASSGAGVSYEQYF | TGCGCCAGCAGCGGGGCAGGGGTCTCCTACGAGCAGTACTTC
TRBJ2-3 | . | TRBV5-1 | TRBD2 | CASSLTAGPSTDTQYF | TGCGCCAGCAGCTTGACAGCGGGACCAAGCACAGATACGCAGTATTTT
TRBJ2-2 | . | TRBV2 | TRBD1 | CASSLDRGGTGELFF | TGTGCCAGCAGTCTGGACAGGGGAGGAACCGGGGAGCTGTTTTTT
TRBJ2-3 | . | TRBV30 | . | CAWTSGNTDTQYF | TGTGCCTGGACAAGCGGCAACACAGATACGCAGTATTTT
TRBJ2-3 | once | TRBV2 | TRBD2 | CASSGTSGRDTQYF | TGTGCCAGCAGTGGGACTAGCGGGAGGGATACGCAGTATTTT
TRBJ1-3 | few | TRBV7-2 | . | CASSSSTGPGNTIYF | TGTGCCAGCAGTTCATCGACAGGACCAGGAAACACCATATATTTT
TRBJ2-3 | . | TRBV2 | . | CASSNRWADTQYF | TGTGCCAGCAGCAACAGATGGGCAGATACGCAGTATTTT
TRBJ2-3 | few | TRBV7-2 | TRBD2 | CASSLVLAGGWYF | TGTGCCAGCAGCTTAGTCCTAGCGGGAGGCTGGTATTTT
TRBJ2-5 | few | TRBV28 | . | CASSPPAGQETQYF | TGTGCCAGCAGTCCGCCAGCGGGTCAAGAGACCCAGTACTTC
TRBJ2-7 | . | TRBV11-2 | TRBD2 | CASSPGLAGGPLGEQYF | TGTGCCAGCAGCCCAGGACTAGCGGGAGGCCCTCTGGGGGAGCAGTACTTC
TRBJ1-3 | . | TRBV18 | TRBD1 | CASSRGQGTGNTIYF | TGTGCCAGCTCACGCGGACAGGGAACAGGAAACACCATATATTTT
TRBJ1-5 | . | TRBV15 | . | CATRDSNDQPQHF | TGTGCCACCAGGGACAGTAACGATCAGCCCCAGCATTTT
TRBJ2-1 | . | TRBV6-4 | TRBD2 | CASSPGTSGSNEQFF | TGTGCCAGCAGTCCCGGGACTAGCGGGAGTAATGAGCAGTTCTTC
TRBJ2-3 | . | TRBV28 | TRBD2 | CASSLGGRFADTQYF | TGTGCCAGCAGTTTAGGCGGGAGGTTTGCAGATACGCAGTATTTT
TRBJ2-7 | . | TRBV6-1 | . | CASSDPPTYEQYF | TGTGCCAGCAGTGACCCCCCCACTTACGAGCAGTACTTC
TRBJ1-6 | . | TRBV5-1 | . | CASSLGVHNSPLHF | TGCGCCAGCAGCTTAGGGGTCCATAATTCACCCCTCCACTTT
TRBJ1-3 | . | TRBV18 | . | CASSRGPGSGNTIYF | TGTGCCAGCTCACGGGGGCCCGGCTCTGGAAACACCATATATTTT
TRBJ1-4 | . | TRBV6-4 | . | CAPNGGTKATNEKLFF | TGTGCCCCTAACGGCGGGACTAAAGCAACTAATGAAAAACTGTTTTTT
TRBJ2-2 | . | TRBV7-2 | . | CASRRGNTGELFF | TGTGCCAGCAGACGCGGGAACACCGGGGAGCTGTTTTTT
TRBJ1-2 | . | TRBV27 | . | CASSLAGSYGYGYTF | TGTGCCAGCAGTTTGGCGGGTTCCTACGGCTATGGCTACACCTTC
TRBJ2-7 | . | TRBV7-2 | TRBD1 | CASRGPGQGTYEQYF | TGTGCCAGCAGGGGCCCGGGACAGGGAACCTACGAGCAGTACTTC
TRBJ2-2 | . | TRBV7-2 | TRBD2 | CASSVGGGTGELFF | TGTGCCAGCAGCGTGGGGGGGGGCACCGGGGAGCTGTTTTTT
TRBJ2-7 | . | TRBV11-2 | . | CASSLRRVGTPIPYEQYF | TGTGCCAGCAGCTTACGCCGGGTCGGGACTCCGATTCCCTACGAGCAGTACTTC
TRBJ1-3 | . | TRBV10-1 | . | CASEHWGDAGNTIYF | TGCGCCAGCGAACACTGGGGGGACGCTGGAAACACCATATATTTT
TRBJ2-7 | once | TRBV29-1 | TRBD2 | CSVLSGRAYEQYF | TGCAGCGTTCTTAGCGGGAGGGCCTACGAGCAGTACTTC
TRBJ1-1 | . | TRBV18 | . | CASSPVEAPNTEAFF | TGTGCCAGCTCACCAGTGGAGGCCCCGAACACTGAAGCTTTCTTT
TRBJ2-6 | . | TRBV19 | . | CASSVTAGANVLTF | TGTGCCAGTAGTGTGACAGCTGGGGCCAACGTCCTGACTTTC
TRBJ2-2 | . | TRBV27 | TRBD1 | CASSPRTGGRTGELFF | TGTGCCAGCAGTCCCCGGACAGGGGGGCGAACCGGGGAGCTGTTTTTT
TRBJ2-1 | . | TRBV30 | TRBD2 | CAWSTLGLAGVDEQFF | TGTGCCTGGAGTACCCTAGGACTAGCGGGAGTGGATGAGCAGTTCTTC
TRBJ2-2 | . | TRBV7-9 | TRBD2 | CASSFFLTSAGELFF | TGTGCCAGCAGCTTCTTTCTAACTAGCGCCGGGGAGCTGTTTTTT
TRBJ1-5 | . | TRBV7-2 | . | CASSLRLWRGEPQHF | TGTGCCAGCAGCTTACGCTTGTGGCGGGGTGAGCCCCAGCATTTT
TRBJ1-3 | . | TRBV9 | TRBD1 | CASSVEGSGTGGNTIYF | TGTGCCAGCAGCGTAGAGGGTTCGGGGACAGGTGGAAACACCATATATTTT
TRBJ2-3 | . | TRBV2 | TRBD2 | CASSVFKMTSGGTDTQYF | TGTGCCAGCAGTGTATTCAAGATGACTAGCGGAGGCACAGATACGCAGTATTTT
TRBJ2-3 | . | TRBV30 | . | CAWSVLVHDTQYF | TGTGCCTGGAGTGTATTAGTCCACGATACGCAGTATTTT
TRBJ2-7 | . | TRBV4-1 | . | CASSQLAESSYEQYF | TGCGCCAGCAGCCAGTTAGCGGAAAGCTCCTACGAGCAGTACTTC
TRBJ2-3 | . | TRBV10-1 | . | CASSIAGFGTDTQYF | TGCGCCAGCAGTATTGCCGGGTTTGGCACAGATACGCAGTATTTT
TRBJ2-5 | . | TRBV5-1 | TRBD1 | CASSLDRGRETQYF | TGCGCCAGCAGCTTGGACAGGGGGCGAGAGACCCAGTACTTC
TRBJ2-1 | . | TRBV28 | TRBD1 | CASRRSGGSYNEQFF | TGTGCCAGCAGACGCTCAGGGGGCTCCTACAATGAGCAGTTCTTC
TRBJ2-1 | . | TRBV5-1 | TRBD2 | CASSLGRGGDEQFF | TGCGCCAGCAGCTTGGGACGGGGGGGCGATGAGCAGTTCTTC
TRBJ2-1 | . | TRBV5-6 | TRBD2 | CASSLDISGRTYNEQFF | TGTGCCAGCAGCTTGGATATTAGCGGGCGGACCTACAATGAGCAGTTCTTC
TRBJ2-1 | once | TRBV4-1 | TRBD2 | CASSQLAGGPHEQFF | TGCGCCAGCAGCCAGTTAGCGGGAGGGCCGCATGAGCAGTTCTTC
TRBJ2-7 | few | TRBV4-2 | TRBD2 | CASSRERPSGNVGYEQYF | TGTGCCAGCAGCCGCGAAAGGCCTAGCGGGAATGTGGGCTACGAGCAGTACTTC
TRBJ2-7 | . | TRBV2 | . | CASKQEYEQYF | TGTGCCAGCAAACAGGAATACGAGCAGTACTTC
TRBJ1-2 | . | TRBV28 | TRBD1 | CASSFTGTVYGYTF | TGTGCCAGCAGCTTCACCGGGACAGTCTATGGCTACACCTTC